The 31 T cell receptor beta chains given below trace back to one sample, sequenced in a study of neurological immune-mediated disorders. MiXCR, run by TCRdb on the 5' RACE reads, gives a single entry per CDR3 protein. The sample lists 55,000 to 70,000 distinct CDR3 sequences; around 4.2% were seen once. The specimen was PBMCs. All receptors come from a man aged 25-45 years with multiple sclerosis.

This clonotype was observed many times. The V and J genes are TRBV5-5 and TRBJ2-6, with D perhaps matching TRBD2 (7 bases). The CDR3 consists of 17 residues. Trimming pared 3 bases from V and 1 base from J, leaving 14 bases between. Germline V gene lookup returns CDR1 SGHKS and CDR2 YYEKEE (reference sequence). The CDR3 reads CASSSGGAPSGANVLTF. The CDR3 region has the DNA TGTGCCAGCAGCTCGGGGGGCGCTCCTTCTGGGGCCAACGTCCTGACTTTC.

This clonotype was counted ten times or more. This chain links TRBV5-1 with TRBJ2-5; 8 positions match TRBD2. Germline V lookup: CDR1 SGHRS, CDR2 YFSETQ. The length of the CDR3 is 14 residues. With 4 bases clipped from V and 4 bases from J, the junction kept 6 bases outside the gene matches. The CDR3 loop is CASSIGGAGETQYF. CDR3 coding DNA: TGCGCCAGCAGCATCGGGGGGGCCGGAGAGACCCAGTACTTC.

This rearrangement joins TRBV12-3 or TRBV12-4 to TRBJ1-1; TRBD1 is a possible D gene (5 bases). V lost 2 bases to trimming and J lost 5 bases, with 12 bases between them. The CDR3 covers 14 residues. CDR3 sequence (DNA): TGTGCCAGCAGTTTAATTCCGGGGGGGACTGAAGCTTTCTTT. This codes for CASSLIPGGTEAFF.

In the case of this clonotype: The junction and the germline gene differ at one end; a read error may be behind it. V is TRBV20-1 and J is TRBJ1-5, with 7 nucleotides matching TRBD1. The CDR3 totals 14 residues. The V gene's germline CDR1 is DFQATT and CDR2 SNEGSKA (reference sequence). The CDR3 reads CSAVDRVGNQPQNF. CDR3 DNA: TGCAGTGCTGTCGACAGGGTCGGCAATCAGCCCCAGAATTTT.

A few counts support this clonotype. The chain links TRBV20-1 to TRBJ2-1, with 13 bases aligning to TRBD2. This CDR3 has 15 amino acids. With 5 bases clipped from V and 7 bases from J, the junction kept 8 bases outside the gene matches. Germline V gene sequence: CDR1 DFQATT, CDR2 SNEGSKA (reference sequence). In nucleotides, the CDR3 is TGCAGTGCTGTACTAGCGGGGGGGCCTAGGAATGAGCAGTTCTTC. Its translation: CSAVLAGGPRNEQFF.

This clonotype was detected ten times or more. This chain uses TRBV12-3 or TRBV12-4 with TRBJ2-3; the D is unclear. V gave up 6 bases and J gave up 4 bases, with 11 bases separating them. The CDR3 length is 13 residues. The CDR3 DNA is TGTGCCAGCAGCGCTCAACCAGCAGATACGCAGTATTTT. Translated: CASSAQPADTQYF.

This clonotype was seen repeatedly, ten times or more. V and J are TRBV7-9 and TRBJ2-3, with D perhaps TRBD2 (7 bases). Germline-derived CDR1 and CDR2 are SEHNR and FQNEAQ (reference sequence). V shed 10 bases and J shed 4 bases, with 18 bases lying between them. This CDR3 region has 14 residues. In DNA, the CDR3 is TGTGCCACCTGGACCGGGGGGCCTCCAGATACGCAGTATTTT. Its translation: CATWTGGPPDTQYF.

The chain employs TRBV12-3 or TRBV12-4 and TRBJ2-5; no clear D. V was shortened by 3 bases and J by 5 bases, with 4 bases between the two germline ends. The CDR3 has 11 residues. In DNA form, the CDR3 reads TGTGCCAGCAGTTTTTCGGAGACCCAGTACTTC. Its protein is CASSFSETQYF.

This clonotype was counted ten times or more. The J gene is TRBJ2-5, the V gene TRBV7-9; D may match TRBD1 or TRBD2 (5 bases each). In germline, CDR1 is SEHNR, CDR2 FQNEAQ (reference sequence). This CDR3 is built from 15 residues. Trimming shortened V by 1 base and J by 0 bases, and 9 bases separated the two germline ends. CDR3 amino acids: CASSLGDGYQETQYF. The CDR3 DNA sequence: TGTGCCAGCAGCTTAGGGGACGGGTACCAAGAGACCCAGTACTTC. Full variable domain (outside the CDR3, taken from reference TRBV7-9 and TRBJ2-5): DTGVSQNPRHKITKRGQNVTFRCDPISEHNRLYWYRQTLGQGPEFLTYFQNEAQLEKSRLLSDRFSAERPKGSFSTLEIQRTEQGDSAMYLCASSLGDGYQETQYFGPGTRLLVL.

This clonotype was recorded at least ten times. The V call is TRBV20-1, the J call TRBJ1-1; tentatively, D is TRBD1 (5 bases). The CDR3 sequence is 13 residues long. Germline-derived CDR1 and CDR2 are DFQATT and SNEGSKA (reference sequence). Trimming took 2 bases from V and 1 from J, leaving 8 bases between them. For the CDR3, the DNA is TGCAGTGCTAGACGCGGGGCGAACACTGAAGCTTTCTTT. Its protein product is CSARRGANTEAFF.

This clonotype showed up many times. V and J are TRBV5-6 and TRBJ1-2; D not certain. Germline assignment: CDR1 SGHDT and CDR2 YYEEEE. The V end lost 5 bases, the J end lost 0 bases, and 11 bases lay between the germline ends. The CDR3 is 14 residues long. The CDR3 DNA reads as TGTGCCAGCAGTTTTCGTCCGACTAACTATGGCTACACCTTC. This sequence encodes CASSFRPTNYGYTF.

In its sample, this clonotype was seen many times. The chain links TRBV18 to TRBJ1-1, with 9 bases identical to TRBD1. After removal of 6 bases from V and 4 bases from J, the junction contained 3 bases not matched to a gene. The CDR3 totals 13 residues. Germline V gives CDR1 KGHSH, CDR2 LQKENI. The CDR3 DNA reads TGTGCCAGCTCGCAACAGGGGGCCACTGAAGCTTTCTTT. Amino acids: CASSQQGATEAFF. Full variable domain (remainder filled in from reference TRBV18 and TRBJ1-1): NAGVMQNPRHLVRRRGQEARLRCSPMKGHSHVYWYRQLPEEGLKFMVYLQKENIIDESGMPKERFSAEFPKEGPSILRIQQVVRGDSAAYFCASSQQGATEAFFGQGTRLTVV.

Only a few counts were recorded for this clonotype. Mismatch with germline at one junction end may stem from a read error. The rearrangement joins TRBV20-1 to TRBJ1-6; possible D gene TRBD1, 6 bases. The CDR3 sequence is 16 residues long. CDR1 is DFQATT and CDR2 is SNEGSKA in the germline V gene (reference sequence). The DNA for the CDR3 is TGCAGTGCTAGAGAGGGGGCCGGGTCCTATAATTCACCCCTCAACTTT. Protein sequence: CSAREGAGSYNSPLNF.

Details on this clonotype: A clone one base away is much larger, so this may be a read error. CDR3 sequence reads: CASSTRKGYEQYF. In nucleotides, the CDR3 is TGTGCCAGCAGCACCCGAAAGGGTTACGAGCAGTACTTC. The chain uses TRBV9 and TRBJ2-7, with no clear D. Germline V lookup: CDR1 SGDLS, CDR2 YYNGEE. CDR3 length equals 13 residues. V shed 4 bases and J shed 4 bases, with 12 bases lying between them.

This clonotype was observed a handful of times. The rearrangement joins TRBV15 to TRBJ2-7; TRBD2 matches 8 bases. CDR1 LNHNV and CDR2 YYDKDF come from the germline V gene (reference sequence). This CDR3 region has 15 residues. V shed 0 bases, J shed 2 bases, and the junction held 3 bases outside the gene matches. The CDR3 coding sequence is TGTGCCACCAGCAGAGAACCGCGGGGGGCCTACGAGCAGTACTTC. The encoded protein is CATSREPRGAYEQYF.

This clonotype was seen only a few times. This could be a read error, since a much larger clone is one nucleotide away. The rearrangement links TRBV4-1 to TRBJ2-5; no clear D. CDR3 size: 15 residues. Germline V lookup: CDR1 MGHRA, CDR2 YSYEKL. V dropped 0 bases and J dropped 0 bases, with 8 bases sitting between them. The CDR3 is CASSQDVVNQETQYF. The CDR3 coding sequence is TGCGCCAGCAGCCAAGATGTTGTAAACCAAGAGACCCAGTACTTC.

This clonotype was seen many times. The chain recombines TRBV27 with TRBJ1-5; D remains ambiguous. Trimming took off 4 bases at V and 0 bases at J, with 16 bases between the two ends. The CDR3 sequence is 17 residues long. Per the germline V gene, CDR1 is MNHEY and CDR2 is SMNVEV (reference sequence). The CDR3 sequence: CASSSWTEFYSNQPQHF. The CDR3, as DNA: TGTGCCAGCAGTTCTTGGACGGAATTTTATAGCAATCAGCCCCAGCATTTT.

This clonotype was seen ten or more times. This chain uses TRBV2 with TRBJ2-6, with D unresolved. Deletions cut 4 bases from V and 0 bases from J, with 13 bases between. CDR1 and CDR2 (germline): SNHLY, FYNNEI. The CDR3 sequence is 17 residues long. CDR3 nucleotide sequence: TGTGCCAGCAGTGCCCAACCAGTGTTCTCTGGGGCCAACGTCCTGACTTTC. Its translation is CASSAQPVFSGANVLTF.

This clonotype has ten or more counts. This chain uses TRBV5-5 with TRBJ2-7, with 7 bases that match TRBD2. CDR3 length equals 16 residues. V shed 5 bases and J 3 bases; nucleotides not matched to a gene: 14. Per germline, CDR1 SGHKS and CDR2 YYEKEE (reference sequence). The CDR3 coding sequence is TGTGCCAGCAGGCTCGGCGTGGGGGGGGAAATCTACGAGCAGTACTTC. Its protein product is CASRLGVGGEIYEQYF.

This clonotype was seen repeatedly, ten times or more. The rearrangement joins TRBV12-3 or TRBV12-4 to TRBJ1-1; D remains ambiguous. The ends were cut back, 6 bases at V and 5 bases at J, with 13 bases in the middle. This CDR3 has 13 amino acids. CDR3 loop: CASRYQSETEAFF. CDR3 nucleotide sequence: TGTGCCAGCAGGTACCAATCCGAAACTGAAGCTTTCTTT.

Comments on this clonotype: It may be a read error: a sequence one base away is much more abundant. The gene calls are TRBV9 and TRBJ2-2; weak D call: TRBD1 (6 bases). V lost 0 bases, J lost 4 bases, and 13 bases lay in between. This CDR3 region has 16 residues. CDR1 is SGDLS and CDR2 is YYNGEE in the germline V gene. CDR3 loop: CASSVGGHKSTGELFF. CDR3 coding DNA: TGTGCCAGCAGCGTAGGGGGACACAAAAGCACCGGGGAGCTGTTTTTT.

This clonotype was seen more than once but under ten times. V gene TRBV5-6 combines with J gene TRBJ1-4; unclear D gene. The CDR3 extends over 14 amino acids. V was clipped by 3 bases and J by 6 bases, with 12 bases between them. Germline values: CDR1 SGHDT, CDR2 YYEEEE. The CDR3 protein is CASSSWESYEKLFF. The CDR3 DNA reads as TGTGCCAGCAGCTCCTGGGAAAGTTATGAAAAACTGTTTTTT. The entire variable domain, with the rest obtained from reference TRBV5-6 and TRBJ1-4, is as follows: DAGVTQSPTHLIKTRGQQVTLRCSPKSGHDTVSWYQQALGQGPQFIFQYYEEEERQRGNFPDRFSGHQFPNYSSELNVNALLLGDSALYLCASSSWESYEKLFFGSGTQLSVL.

This clonotype was found many times. The rearrangement uses TRBV15 and TRBJ2-5, with D perhaps matching TRBD1 (6 bases). Per germline, CDR1 LNHNV and CDR2 YYDKDF (reference sequence). This CDR3 region has 15 residues. V dropped 0 bases and J dropped 3 bases, with 11 bases sitting between them. CDR3 bases: TGTGCCACCAGCAGAGATCAGGGGTGGGAAGAGACCCAGTACTTC. Translated, it gives CATSRDQGWEETQYF.

This clonotype was picked up many times. This chain connects TRBV11-3 to TRBJ2-3, with TRBD1 matching 7 bases. Trimming cost V 5 bases and J 2 bases; bases outside gene matches: 1. Germline CDR1 reads SGHNT; CDR2 reads YENEEA. The length of the CDR3 is 13 residues. The CDR3, as DNA: TGTGCCAGCAGCCAGGGGGTCACAGATACGCAGTATTTT. Translating it yields CASSQGVTDTQYF.

The V call is TRBV5-3, the J call TRBJ2-5; D ambiguous. TRBV5-3 qualifies as an ORF whose function is uncertain. V was pared by 0 bases and J by 0 bases, with 12 bases between. The CDR3 is made up of 16 amino acids. CDR3 loop: CARSLVAGRDQETQYF. As DNA, the CDR3 is TGTGCCAGAAGCTTGGTAGCAGGACGGGACCAAGAGACCCAGTACTTC.

The sample holds many counts of this clonotype. The rearrangement joins TRBV3-1 to TRBJ1-2, with 8 bases identical to TRBD1. Looked up from germline, CDR1 is LGHDT and CDR2 is YNNKEL (reference sequence). After removal of 3 bases from V and 5 bases from J, the junction contained 5 bases not matched to a gene. The CDR3 has 14 residues. The CDR3 DNA reads TGTGCCAGCAGCCATCGGACAGGGAAATATGGCTACACCTTC. The encoded protein is CASSHRTGKYGYTF.

This clonotype came up many times. The genes are TRBV2 and TRBJ2-1; 7 bases agree with TRBD1. With V trimmed by 7 bases and J by 2 bases, 5 bases remained unmatched. The CDR3 runs 14 residues. The germline V gene encodes CDR1 SNHLY and CDR2 FYNNEI. The DNA of the CDR3 is TGTGCCAGCAACCCGACAGGGCCCTACAATGAGCAGTTCTTC. This encodes CASNPTGPYNEQFF. Based on the CDR3 plus reference TRBV2 and TRBJ2-1, the full variable domain is EPEVTQTPSHQVTQMGQEVILRCVPISNHLYFYWYRQILGQKVEFLVSFYNNEISEKSEIFDDQFSVERPDGSNFTLKIRSTKLEDSAMYFCASNPTGPYNEQFFGPGTRLTVL.

This clonotype has at least ten counts. The CDR3 reads CASSQERNTGELFF. CDR3 nucleotide sequence: TGTGCCAGCAGCCAAGAACGAAACACCGGGGAGCTGTTTTTT. This chain uses TRBV3-1 with TRBJ2-2; D unclear. Germline V gives CDR1 LGHDT, CDR2 YNNKEL (reference sequence). V was trimmed by 0 bases and J by 2 bases, leaving 4 bases between them. This CDR3 is 14 amino acids long.

This clonotype was picked up many times. The chain carries TRBV20-1 and TRBJ1-1, with 8 bases identical to TRBD1. This CDR3 contains 14 residues. V trimming: 3 bases; J trimming: 4 bases; junction bases outside the gene matches: 7. Germline CDR1 reads DFQATT; CDR2 reads SNEGSKA (reference sequence). The CDR3 DNA sequence: TGCAGTGCTAGCCACAGGGGGACGGGCACTGAAGCTTTCTTT. Protein: CSASHRGTGTEAFF.

The table lists this clonotype with many counts. The chain links TRBV9 to TRBJ2-1; the D gene is possibly TRBD2 (6 bases). The CDR3 has 13 amino acids. Germline V CDR1 and CDR2: SGDLS, YYNGEE. Deletions cut 1 base from V and 6 bases from J, with 8 bases between. CDR3 protein: CASSVQGGNEQFF. The CDR3 DNA sequence: TGTGCCAGCAGCGTACAGGGAGGCAATGAGCAGTTCTTC. The complete variable domain, with remaining parts taken from reference TRBV9 and TRBJ2-1, reads DSGVTQTPKHLITATGQRVTLRCSPRSGDLSVYWYQQSLDQGLQFLIQYYNGEERAKGNILERFSAQQFPDLHSELNLSSLELGDSALYFCASSVQGGNEQFFGPGTRLTVL.

This clonotype has ten or more counts. The chain uses TRBV20-1 and TRBJ1-5; D perhaps matches TRBD1 (6 bases). Germline V gives CDR1 DFQATT, CDR2 SNEGSKA (reference sequence). Trimming cost V 3 bases and J 4 bases, with 10 bases left between them. This CDR3 is 13 amino acids long. The CDR3 coding sequence is TGCAGTGCTAGGTCAGGGGTTAATCAGCCCCAGCATTTT. The encoded protein is CSARSGVNQPQHF.